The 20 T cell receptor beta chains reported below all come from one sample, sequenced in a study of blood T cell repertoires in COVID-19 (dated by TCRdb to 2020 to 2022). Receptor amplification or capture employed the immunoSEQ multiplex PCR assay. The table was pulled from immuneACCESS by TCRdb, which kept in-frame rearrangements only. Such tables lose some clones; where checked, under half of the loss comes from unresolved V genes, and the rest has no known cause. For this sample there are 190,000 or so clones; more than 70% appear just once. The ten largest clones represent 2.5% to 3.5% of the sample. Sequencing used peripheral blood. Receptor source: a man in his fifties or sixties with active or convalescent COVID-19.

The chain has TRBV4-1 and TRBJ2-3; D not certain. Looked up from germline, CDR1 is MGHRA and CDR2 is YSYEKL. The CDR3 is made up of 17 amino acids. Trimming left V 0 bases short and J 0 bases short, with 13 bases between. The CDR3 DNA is TGCGCCAGCAGCCAAGATCGCGGCCTTGCTAGCACAGATACGCAGTATTTT. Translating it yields CASSQDRGLASTDTQYF.

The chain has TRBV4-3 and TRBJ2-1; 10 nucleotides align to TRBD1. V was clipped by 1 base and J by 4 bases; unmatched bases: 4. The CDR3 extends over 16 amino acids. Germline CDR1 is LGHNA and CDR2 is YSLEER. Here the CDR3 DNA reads TGCGCCAGCAGCCAAGGGGACAGGGGCCCTTACAATGAGCAGTTCTTC. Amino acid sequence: CASSQGDRGPYNEQFF.

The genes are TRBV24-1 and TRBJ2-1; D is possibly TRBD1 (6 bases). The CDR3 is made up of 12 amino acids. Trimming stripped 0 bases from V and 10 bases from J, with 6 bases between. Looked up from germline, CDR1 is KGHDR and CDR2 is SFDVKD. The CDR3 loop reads CATSDLQGEQFF. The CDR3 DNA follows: TGTGCCACCAGTGATTTGCAGGGGGAGCAGTTCTTC.

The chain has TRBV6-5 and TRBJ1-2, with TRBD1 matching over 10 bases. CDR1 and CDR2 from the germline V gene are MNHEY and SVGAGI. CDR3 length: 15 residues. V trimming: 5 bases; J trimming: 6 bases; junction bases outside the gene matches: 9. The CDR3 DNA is TGTGCCAGCAGTCCCCGGGACAGGGGACCCCATGGCTACACCTTC. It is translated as CASSPRDRGPHGYTF.

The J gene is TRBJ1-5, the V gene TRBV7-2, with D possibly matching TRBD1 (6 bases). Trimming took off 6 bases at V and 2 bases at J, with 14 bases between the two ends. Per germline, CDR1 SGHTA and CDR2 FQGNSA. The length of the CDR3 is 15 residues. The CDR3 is CASSLGSGGNQPQHF. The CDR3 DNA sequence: TGTGCCAGCAGTCTAGGGTCAGGGGGCAATCAGCCCCAGCATTTT.

CDR3 bases: TGTGCCAGCAGTTATGAGGGTCGCGAGACCCAGTACTTC. It codes for CASSYEGRETQYF. This chain uses TRBV27 with TRBJ2-5; tentatively, D is TRBD2 (5 bases). Germline CDR1 and CDR2: MNHEY and SMNVEV (reference sequence). CDR3 length: 13 residues. The ends were cut back, 4 bases at V and 5 bases at J, with 11 bases in the middle.

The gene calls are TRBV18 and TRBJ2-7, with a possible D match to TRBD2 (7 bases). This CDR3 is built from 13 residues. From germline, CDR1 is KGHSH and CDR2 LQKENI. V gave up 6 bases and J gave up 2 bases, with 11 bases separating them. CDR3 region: CASSPGGPYEQYF. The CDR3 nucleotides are TGTGCCAGCTCCCCGGGGGGCCCCTACGAGCAGTACTTC.

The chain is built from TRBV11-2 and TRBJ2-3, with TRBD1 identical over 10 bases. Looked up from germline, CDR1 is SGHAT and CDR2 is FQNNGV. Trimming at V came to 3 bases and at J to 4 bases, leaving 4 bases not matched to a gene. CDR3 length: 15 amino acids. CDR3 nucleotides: TGTGCCAGCAGCTTTGACAGGGGGCGAGCAGATACGCAGTATTTT. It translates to CASSFDRGRADTQYF.

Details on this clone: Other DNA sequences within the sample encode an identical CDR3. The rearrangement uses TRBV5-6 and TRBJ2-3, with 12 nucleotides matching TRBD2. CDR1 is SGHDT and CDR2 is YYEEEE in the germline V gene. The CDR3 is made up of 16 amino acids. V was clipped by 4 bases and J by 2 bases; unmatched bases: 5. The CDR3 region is CASSLRLAGVTDTQYF. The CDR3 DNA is TGTGCCAGCAGCCTCCGACTAGCGGGGGTCACAGATACGCAGTATTTT.

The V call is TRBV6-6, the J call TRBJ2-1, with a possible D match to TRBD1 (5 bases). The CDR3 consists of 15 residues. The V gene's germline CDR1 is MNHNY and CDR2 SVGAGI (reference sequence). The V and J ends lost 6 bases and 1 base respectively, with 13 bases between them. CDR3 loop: CASRRRGRSYNEQFF. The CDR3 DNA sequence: TGTGCCAGCAGGCGTAGGGGCAGGTCCTACAATGAGCAGTTCTTC.

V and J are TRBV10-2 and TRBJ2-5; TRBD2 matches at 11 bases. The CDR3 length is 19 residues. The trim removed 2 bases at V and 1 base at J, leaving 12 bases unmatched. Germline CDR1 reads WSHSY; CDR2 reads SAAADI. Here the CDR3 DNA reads TGCGCCAGCAGTGAGATTCCTAGCGGGGGGACCGGGTCCCAAGAGACCCAGTACTTC. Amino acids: CASSEIPSGGTGSQETQYF.

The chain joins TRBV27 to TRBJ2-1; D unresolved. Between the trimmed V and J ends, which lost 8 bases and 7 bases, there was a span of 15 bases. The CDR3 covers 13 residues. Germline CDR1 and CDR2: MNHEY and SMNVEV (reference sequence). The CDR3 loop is CASAGSLSNEQFF. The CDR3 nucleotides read TGTGCCAGCGCCGGGTCCTTAAGTAATGAGCAGTTCTTC.

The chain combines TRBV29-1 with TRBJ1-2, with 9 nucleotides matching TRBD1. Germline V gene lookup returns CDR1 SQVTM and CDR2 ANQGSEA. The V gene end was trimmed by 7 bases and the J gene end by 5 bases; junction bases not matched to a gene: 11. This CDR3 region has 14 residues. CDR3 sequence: CSATRGQGAYGYTF. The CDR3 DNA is TGCAGCGCCACACGGGGACAGGGAGCTTATGGCTACACCTTC.

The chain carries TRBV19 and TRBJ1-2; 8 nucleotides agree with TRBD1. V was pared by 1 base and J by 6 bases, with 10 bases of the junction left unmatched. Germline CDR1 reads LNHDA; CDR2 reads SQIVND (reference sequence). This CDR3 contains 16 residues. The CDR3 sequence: CASSIGIEDRVDGYTF. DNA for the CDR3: TGTGCCAGTAGTATAGGAATAGAGGACAGGGTTGATGGCTACACCTTC.

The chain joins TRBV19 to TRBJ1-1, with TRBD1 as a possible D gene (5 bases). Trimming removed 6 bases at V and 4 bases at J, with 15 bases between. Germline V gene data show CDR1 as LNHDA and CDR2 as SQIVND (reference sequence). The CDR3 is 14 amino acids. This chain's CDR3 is CASSTTLRATEAFF. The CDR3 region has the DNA TGTGCCAGTAGCACTACCCTCAGGGCCACTGAAGCTTTCTTT. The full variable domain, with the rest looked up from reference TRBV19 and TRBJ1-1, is DGGITQSPKYLFRKEGQNVTLSCEQNLNHDAMYWYRQDPGQGLRLIYYSQIVNDFQKGDIAEGYSVSREKKESFPLTVTSAQKNPTAFYLCASSTTLRATEAFFGQGTRLTVV.

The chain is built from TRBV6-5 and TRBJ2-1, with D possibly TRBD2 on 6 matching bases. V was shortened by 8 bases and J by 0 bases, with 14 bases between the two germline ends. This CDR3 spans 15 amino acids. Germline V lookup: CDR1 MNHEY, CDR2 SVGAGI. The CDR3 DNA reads TGTGCCAGCCTAGGGGACTCCCTCTCCTACAATGAGCAGTTCTTC. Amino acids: CASLGDSLSYNEQFF.

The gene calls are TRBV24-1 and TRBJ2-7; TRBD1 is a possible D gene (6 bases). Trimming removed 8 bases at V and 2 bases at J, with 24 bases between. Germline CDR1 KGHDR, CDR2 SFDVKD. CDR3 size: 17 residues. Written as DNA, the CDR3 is TGTGCCACCACCAACTGCGCCGGGACACCCTTACCCTACGAGCAGTACTTC. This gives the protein CATTNCAGTPLPYEQYF.

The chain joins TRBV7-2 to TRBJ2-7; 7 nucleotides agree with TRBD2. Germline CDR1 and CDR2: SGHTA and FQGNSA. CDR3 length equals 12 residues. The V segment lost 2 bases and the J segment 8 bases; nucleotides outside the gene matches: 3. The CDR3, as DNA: TGTGCCAGCAGCTTACGGGGGGACCAGCAGTACTTC. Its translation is CASSLRGDQQYF. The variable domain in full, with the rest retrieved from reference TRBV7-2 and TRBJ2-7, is GAGVSQSPSNKVTEKGKDVELRCDPISGHTALYWYRQSLGQGLEFLIYFQGNSAPDKSGLPSDRFSAERTGGSVSTLTIQRTQQEDSAVYLCASSLRGDQQYFGPGTRLTVT.

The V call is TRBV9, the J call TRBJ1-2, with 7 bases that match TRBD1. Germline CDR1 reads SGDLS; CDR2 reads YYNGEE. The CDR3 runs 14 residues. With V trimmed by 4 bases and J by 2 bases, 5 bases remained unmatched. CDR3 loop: CASSPGTANYGYTF. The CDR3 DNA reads TGTGCCAGCAGCCCAGGGACAGCAAACTATGGCTACACCTTC.

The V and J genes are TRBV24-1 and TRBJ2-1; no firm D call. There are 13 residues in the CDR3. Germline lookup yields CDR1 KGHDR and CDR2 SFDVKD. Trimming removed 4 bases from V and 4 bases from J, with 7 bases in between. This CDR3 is CATSEQTYNEQFF. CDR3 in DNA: TGTGCCACCAGTGAGCAGACTTACAATGAGCAGTTCTTC.